This T cell receptor (beta chain) was identified in a study of T-cell memory formation after mild COVID-19. Turning to the study itself: Largely, TCR clusters stayed within a single donor. General study findings and limits: The finding that pre-infection memory included some responding clones suggested that cross-reactive memory joined. CD4+ contracting clones lay mainly in CM and EM, CD8+ ones in EMRA.

The CDR3 consists of 15 residues. Germline V gives CDR1 SGHDN, CDR2 FVKESK. V lost 1 base and J 4 bases, leaving 13 bases between the germline ends. A 5'RACE reaction primed in the constant segment made cDNA libraries of TCR alpha and TCR beta, and these carried sample barcodes and UMIs. TCRdb re-analysed the 5' RACE reads in MiXCR, keeping a single row per CDR3 protein. The data show about 600,000 distinct CDR3 sequences, with 20% to 25% seen just once and 8.4% held by the top ten. This clonotype was counted a few times. The target antigen is unknown. The J gene is TRBJ1-2, the V gene TRBV14; D ambiguous. The receptor was derived from an adult woman who had mild COVID-19 (a few samples of this study predate the infection). Cell type and time point are not known. Material for sequencing was PBMCs or a T cell subset sorted from them (not recorded which). The CDR3 sequence is CASSQVSGLPYGYTF. The CDR3 region has the DNA TGTGCCAGCAGCCAAGTTTCAGGACTTCCCTATGGCTACACCTTC.